This T cell receptor (beta chain) was sequenced during a study of T-cell memory formation after mild COVID-19. TCRdb fed the 5' RACE reads into MiXCR, producing one record per CDR3 protein. This sample carries around 390,000 distinct CDR3 sequences, 16% of them seen once, and the ten largest clones take around a fifth. V was trimmed by 0 bases and J by 0 bases, leaving 8 bases between them. This CDR3 spans 15 amino acids. CDR1 is SEHNR, CDR2 FQNEAQ, per germline (reference sequence). This clonotype was seen more than once but under ten times. The TCR sequence derives from a man younger than 30 who had mild COVID-19 (a few samples of this study predate the infection). Cell type and time point are not known. The sequenced material came from PBMCs or a T cell subset sorted from them (not recorded which). The chain has TRBV7-9 and TRBJ1-1; no definite D call. Here the CDR3 DNA reads TGTGCCAGCAGCTTAGCGCTCGGGTTGAACACTGAAGCTTTCTTT. This codes for CASSLALGLNTEAFF.